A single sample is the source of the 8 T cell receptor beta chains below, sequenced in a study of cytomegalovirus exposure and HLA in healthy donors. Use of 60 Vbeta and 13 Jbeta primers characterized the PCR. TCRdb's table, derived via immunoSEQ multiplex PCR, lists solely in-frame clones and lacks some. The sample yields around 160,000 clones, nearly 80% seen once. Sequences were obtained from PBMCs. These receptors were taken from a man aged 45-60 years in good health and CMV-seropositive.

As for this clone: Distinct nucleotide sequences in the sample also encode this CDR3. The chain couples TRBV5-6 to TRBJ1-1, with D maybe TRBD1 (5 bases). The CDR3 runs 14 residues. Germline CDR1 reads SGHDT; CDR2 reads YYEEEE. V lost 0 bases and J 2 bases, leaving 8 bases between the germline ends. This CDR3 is CASSLGTGNTEAFF. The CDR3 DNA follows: TGTGCCAGCAGCTTGGGAACAGGAAACACTGAAGCTTTCTTT.

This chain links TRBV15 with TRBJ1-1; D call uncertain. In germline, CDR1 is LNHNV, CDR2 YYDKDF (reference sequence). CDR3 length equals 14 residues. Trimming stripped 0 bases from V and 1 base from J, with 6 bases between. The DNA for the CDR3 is TGTGCCACCAGCAGAGATGTTCAGAACACTGAAGCTTTCTTT. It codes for CATSRDVQNTEAFF.

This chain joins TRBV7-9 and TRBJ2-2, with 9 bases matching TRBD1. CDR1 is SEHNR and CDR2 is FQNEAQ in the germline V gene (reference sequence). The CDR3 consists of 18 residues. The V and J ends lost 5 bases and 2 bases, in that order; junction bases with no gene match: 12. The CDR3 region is CASSGRATGQGNTGELFF. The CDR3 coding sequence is TGTGCCAGCAGCGGACGGGCCACGGGACAGGGAAACACCGGGGAGCTGTTTTTT.

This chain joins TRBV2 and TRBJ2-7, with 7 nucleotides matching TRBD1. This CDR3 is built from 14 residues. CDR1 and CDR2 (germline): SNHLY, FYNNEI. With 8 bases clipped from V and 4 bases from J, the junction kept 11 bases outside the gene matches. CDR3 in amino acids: CASGDRTGIYEQYV. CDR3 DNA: TGTGCCAGCGGCGATAGGACAGGTATTTACGAGCAGTACGTC.

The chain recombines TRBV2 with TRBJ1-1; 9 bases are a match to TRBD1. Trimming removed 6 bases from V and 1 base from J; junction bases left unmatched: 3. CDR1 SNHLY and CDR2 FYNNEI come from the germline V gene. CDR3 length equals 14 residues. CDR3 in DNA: TGTGCCAGCAGGCCGGGACAGGGGAACACTGAAGCTTTCTTT. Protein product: CASRPGQGNTEAFF.

CDR3 bases: TGTGCCAGCAGCCCTGGACTAGCTCGAGAGACCCAGTACTTC. Its protein product is CASSPGLARETQYF. The chain combines TRBV7-2 with TRBJ2-5; 8 bases map to TRBD2. The V segment lost 5 bases and the J segment 4 bases; nucleotides outside the gene matches: 6. Germline CDR1 is SGHTA and CDR2 is FQGNSA. The CDR3 has 14 amino acids.

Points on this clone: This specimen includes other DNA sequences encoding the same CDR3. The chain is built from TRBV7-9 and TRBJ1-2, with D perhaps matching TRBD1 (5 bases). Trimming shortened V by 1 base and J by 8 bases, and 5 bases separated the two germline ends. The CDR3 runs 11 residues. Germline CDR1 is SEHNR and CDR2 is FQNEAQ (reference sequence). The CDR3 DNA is TGTGCCAGCAGCTTAGGACAGGGCTACACCTTC. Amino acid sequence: CASSLGQGYTF.

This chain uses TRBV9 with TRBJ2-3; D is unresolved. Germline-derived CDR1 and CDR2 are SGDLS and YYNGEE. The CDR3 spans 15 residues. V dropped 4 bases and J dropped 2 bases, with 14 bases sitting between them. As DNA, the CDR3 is TGTGCCAGCAGCCCTTCACCATTAGACACAGATACGCAGTATTTT. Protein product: CASSPSPLDTDTQYF.